Below are 32 T cell receptor beta chains sequenced from a single sample in a study of blood T cell repertoires in COVID-19. Sequenced by immunoSEQ multiplex PCR; TCRdb stores in-frame clones only, minus some. The sample lists some 57,000 clones, approximately 80% occurring once. The sample taken for sequencing was peripheral blood. These receptors all come from an elderly man with COVID-19, enrolled during active disease.

J is TRBJ1-5 and V is TRBV28; TRBD1 aligns across 7 bases. The V gene's germline CDR1 is MDHEN and CDR2 SYDVKM. The CDR3 loop spans 16 amino acids. J was trimmed by 3 bases and V by 3 bases; bases with no gene match: 8. The CDR3 nucleotides read TGTGCCAGCAGTTTCCCTCTTGACAGGGTCAATCAGCCCCAGCATTTT. It translates to CASSFPLDRVNQPQHF. Complete variable domain (other parts from reference TRBV28 and TRBJ1-5): DVKVTQSSRYLVKRTGEKVFLECVQDMDHENMFWYRQDPGLGLRLIYFSYDVKMKEKGDIPEGYSVSREKKERFSLILESASTNQTSMYLCASSFPLDRVNQPQHFGDGTRLSIL.

The rearrangement links TRBV15 to TRBJ1-4; 11 nucleotides line up with TRBD1. V was clipped by 2 bases and J by 8 bases; unmatched bases: 10. Germline CDR1 is LNHNV and CDR2 is YYDKDF (reference sequence). This CDR3 contains 17 residues. The CDR3 nucleotides read TGTGCCACCAGCAGATCCTACAACCGGGACAGGGGGGAAAAACTGTTTTTT. This codes for CATSRSYNRDRGEKLFF.

The chain links TRBV9 to TRBJ1-6; no firm D call. The CDR3 is 13 amino acids. The germline V and J ends were trimmed by 2 bases and 9 bases, with 9 bases remaining between them. Looked up from germline, CDR1 is SGDLS and CDR2 is YYNGEE. CDR3 residues: CASSVRGGSPLHF. CDR3 coding DNA: TGTGCCAGCAGCGTTAGAGGCGGTTCACCCCTCCACTTT.

V usage is TRBV19 and J usage is TRBJ2-7, with 9 bases aligning to TRBD1. V trimming: 5 bases; J trimming: 6 bases; junction bases outside the gene matches: 8. The length of the CDR3 is 14 residues. Germline V gene sequence: CDR1 LNHDA, CDR2 SQIVND (reference sequence). The CDR3 coding sequence is TGTGCCAGTAGTCCCGGACAGGGGTCCGTCGAGCAGTACTTC. Translated, it gives CASSPGQGSVEQYF.

There are a few counts of this clone. V and J are TRBV10-2 and TRBJ2-3; D is possibly TRBD2 (6 bases). This CDR3 contains 12 residues. Germline CDR1 is WSHSY and CDR2 is SAAADI. The V gene lost 3 bases and the J gene lost 6 bases, with 7 bases spanning the gap. The DNA of the CDR3 is TGCGCCAGCAGTGACCTAGCGGATACGCAGTATTTT. Its translation is CASSDLADTQYF.

V and J are TRBV5-1 and TRBJ2-1; 12 bases fit TRBD2. The CDR3 covers 18 residues. Germline loops: CDR1 SGHRS, CDR2 YFSETQ. V lost 0 bases, J lost 0 bases, and 4 bases stayed unmatched. CDR3 sequence reads: CASSLGPSGRVSYNEQFF. DNA for the CDR3: TGCGCCAGCAGCTTGGGGCCTAGCGGGAGGGTCTCCTACAATGAGCAGTTCTTC.

This clone was detected only once. This rearrangement joins TRBV4-3 to TRBJ2-7, with D tentatively TRBD1 (5 bases). Germline CDR1 and CDR2: LGHNA and YSLEER. V lost 0 bases and J 3 bases, leaving 9 bases between the germline ends. The CDR3 has 14 residues. This CDR3 is CASSQEPQGYEQYF. CDR3 DNA: TGCGCCAGCAGCCAAGAGCCTCAGGGCTACGAGCAGTACTTC.

The chain uses TRBV30 and TRBJ1-4, with 7 bases fitting TRBD1. With V trimmed by 2 bases and J by 5 bases, 8 bases remained unmatched. The CDR3 extends over 15 amino acids. The germline V gene encodes CDR1 GTSNPN and CDR2 SVGIG (reference sequence). The CDR3 region is CAWSTSGQMNEKLFF. The CDR3 nucleotides are TGTGCCTGGAGTACCTCGGGACAGATGAATGAAAAACTGTTTTTT.

The chain's CDR3 is CAISESTGRAIYF. The CDR3 DNA is TGTGCCATCAGTGAGTCGACAGGTCGGGCCATATATTTT. The rearrangement links TRBV10-3 to TRBJ1-3; D may be TRBD1 (6 bases). Germline V gene sequence: CDR1 ENHRY, CDR2 SYGVKD. The CDR3 contains 13 residues. With 0 bases removed from V and 11 bases from J, the gap between germline ends came to 11 bases.

The chain links TRBV5-4 to TRBJ2-7, with 11 nucleotides matching TRBD2. This CDR3 is built from 15 residues. Losses at the gene ends were 2 bases for V and 2 bases for J; bases not matched to a gene: 3. Germline values: CDR1 SGHNT, CDR2 YYREEE (reference sequence). This CDR3 reads CASSLIAGGTYEQYF. CDR3 nucleotides: TGTGCCAGCAGCTTAATAGCGGGAGGGACCTACGAGCAGTACTTC.

This clone appeared once. This sequence joins TRBV7-9 and TRBJ1-2, with D unclear. The CDR3 contains 13 residues. V lost 4 bases and J lost 7, with 13 bases in between. Germline V gives CDR1 SEHNR, CDR2 FQNEAQ (reference sequence). CDR3 loop: CASSSLGGLGYTF. Here the CDR3 DNA reads TGTGCCAGCAGCTCCCTAGGTGGCCTTGGCTACACCTTC.

The V and J genes are TRBV6-5 and TRBJ2-7; D is unclear. Germline V gene data show CDR1 as MNHEY and CDR2 as SVGAGI. The length of the CDR3 is 11 residues. Trimming removed 4 bases at V and 2 bases at J, with 3 bases between. DNA for the CDR3: TGTGCCAGCAGTTCCACCTACGAGCAGTACTTC. It encodes CASSSTYEQYF.

This chain connects TRBV7-2 to TRBJ1-2; tentative D call: TRBD1 (6 bases). Germline-derived CDR1 and CDR2 are SGHTA and FQGNSA. This CDR3 contains 15 residues. V dropped 4 bases and J dropped 3 bases, with 15 bases sitting between them. The DNA for the CDR3 is TGTGCCAGCAGCTCGAGGGGGGGAAGCGACTATGGCTACACCTTC. Protein product: CASSSRGGSDYGYTF.

The chain uses TRBV28 and TRBJ1-5; D perhaps matches TRBD1 (5 bases). Germline V lookup: CDR1 MDHEN, CDR2 SYDVKM. The CDR3 has 14 residues. Trimming took off 7 bases at V and 6 bases at J, with 16 bases between the two ends. Here the CDR3 DNA reads TGTGCCAGCACCCCGGGGGGGGTTGGTCAGCCCCAGCATTTT. Translation gives CASTPGGVGQPQHF.

This clone was counted a few times. The chain employs TRBV3-1 (or the pseudogene TRBV3-2) and TRBJ1-6; D gene ambiguous. This CDR3 is built from 15 residues. The V gene lost 0 bases and the J gene lost 7 bases, with 10 bases spanning the gap. CDR1 LGHDT and CDR2 YNNKEL come from the germline V gene (reference sequence). Written as DNA, the CDR3 is TGTGCCAGCAGCCAAGATCGGAGGAGCAATTCACCCCTCCACTTT. Translated: CASSQDRRSNSPLHF.

The V call is TRBV4-3, the J call TRBJ1-2; TRBD1 matches 7 bases. The CDR3 contains 15 residues. The V gene end was trimmed by 0 bases and the J gene end by 7 bases; junction bases not matched to a gene: 8. The V gene's germline CDR1 is LGHNA and CDR2 YSLEER. This chain's CDR3 is CASSQDLDRVIGYTF. The CDR3 DNA follows: TGCGCCAGCAGCCAAGATTTAGACAGGGTAATTGGCTACACCTTC.

The chain joins TRBV19 to TRBJ2-2; D is perhaps TRBD1 (6 bases). Germline-derived CDR1 and CDR2 are LNHDA and SQIVND (reference sequence). The CDR3 length is 15 residues. With 6 bases removed from V and 0 bases from J, the gap between germline ends came to 11 bases. As DNA, the CDR3 is TGTGCCAGTAGGGGGGCTAACACGAACACCGGGGAGCTGTTTTTT. It is translated as CASRGANTNTGELFF.

This clone was found once. The J gene is TRBJ1-2, the V gene TRBV24-1; D gene unclear. V was cut by 4 bases and J by 4 bases, with 15 bases left in between. The CDR3 is 15 amino acids. The germline CDR1 and CDR2 sequences are KGHDR and SFDVKD. The DNA for the CDR3 is TGTGCCACCAGTGAACCTGACACTTCCCCCTATGGCTACACCTTC. As protein: CATSEPDTSPYGYTF.

The rearrangement uses TRBV4-3 and TRBJ2-7; maybe TRBD2 (5 bases). The CDR3 loop spans 15 amino acids. The V gene lost 3 bases and the J gene lost 1 base, with 13 bases spanning the gap. Germline V gene lookup returns CDR1 LGHNA and CDR2 YSLEER. The CDR3 sequence is CASSQYPGSSYEQYF. The CDR3, as DNA: TGCGCCAGCAGCCAGTATCCGGGATCTTCCTACGAGCAGTACTTC.

This chain uses TRBV19 with TRBJ1-2; 8 nucleotides align to TRBD1. Germline V gene data show CDR1 as LNHDA and CDR2 as SQIVND (reference sequence). The V gene end was trimmed by 10 bases and the J gene end by 1 base; junction bases not matched to a gene: 11. This CDR3 is 15 amino acids long. DNA of the CDR3: TGTGCCACCGAGGGACAGGCATTCCTTAACTATGGCTACACCTTC. It specifies CATEGQAFLNYGYTF.

The V gene is TRBV5-1, the J gene TRBJ2-5; 7 nucleotides match TRBD2. CDR3 size: 17 residues. Germline lookup yields CDR1 SGHRS and CDR2 YFSETQ. The V and J ends lost 0 bases and 5 bases, in that order; junction bases with no gene match: 13. CDR3 bases: TGCGCCAGCAGCTTGGCCGTGCAGGGAGGGCGTAGGGAGACCCAGTACTTC. This codes for CASSLAVQGGRRETQYF.

J is TRBJ2-3 and V is TRBV19; 9 bases align to TRBD1. J gave up 0 bases and V 6 bases, and 10 bases lay outside the gene matches. CDR1 LNHDA and CDR2 SQIVND come from the germline V gene (reference sequence). There are 17 residues in the CDR3. The CDR3 here is CASSIKTGTGSTDTQYF. The CDR3 bases are TGTGCCAGTAGCATAAAAACCGGGACAGGGAGCACAGATACGCAGTATTTT.

This chain uses TRBV18 with TRBJ1-5, with 7 bases fitting TRBD1. Looked up from germline, CDR1 is KGHSH and CDR2 is LQKENI. Trimming at V came to 8 bases and at J to 8 bases, leaving 12 bases not matched to a gene. This CDR3 region has 14 residues. CDR3 residues: CASGAQGGGEPQHF. The CDR3 DNA is TGTGCCAGCGGAGCCCAAGGGGGCGGGGAGCCCCAGCATTTT. Complete variable domain (other parts from reference TRBV18 and TRBJ1-5): NAGVMQNPRHLVRRRGQEARLRCSPMKGHSHVYWYRQLPEEGLKFMVYLQKENIIDESGMPKERFSAEFPKEGPSILRIQQVVRGDSAAYFCASGAQGGGEPQHFGDGTRLSIL.

V and J are TRBV5-4 and TRBJ2-1; D uncertain. V lost 6 bases and J 10 bases, leaving 17 bases between the germline ends. Germline V gene lookup returns CDR1 SGHNT and CDR2 YYREEE (reference sequence). The CDR3 sequence is 13 residues long. The CDR3 DNA follows: TGTGCCAGCATTGACCGAGGCGGTTGGGAGCAGTTCTTC. This encodes CASIDRGGWEQFF. The full variable domain, with the rest looked up from reference TRBV5-4 and TRBJ2-1, is ETGVTQSPTHLIKTRGQQVTLRCSSQSGHNTVSWYQQALGQGPQFIFQYYREEENGRGNFPPRFSGLQFPNYSSELNVNALELDDSALYLCASIDRGGWEQFFGPGTRLTVL.

The chain recombines TRBV5-1 with TRBJ2-5, with D tentatively TRBD1 (5 bases). V dropped 1 base and J dropped 3 bases, with 10 bases sitting between them. CDR1 is SGHRS and CDR2 is YFSETQ in the germline V gene. The CDR3 sequence is 14 residues long. CDR3 region: CASSLQGREETQYF. DNA of the CDR3: TGCGCCAGCAGCTTGCAGGGTCGGGAAGAGACCCAGTACTTC.

V usage is TRBV29-1 and J usage is TRBJ1-1, with TRBD1 as a possible D gene (6 bases). CDR3 length: 12 residues. The germline gives CDR1 SQVTM, CDR2 ANQGSEA. Trimming pared 7 bases from V and 11 bases from J, leaving 20 bases between. The CDR3 sequence: CSAIPRGNDAFF. Written as DNA, the CDR3 is TGCAGCGCCATCCCGAGGGGGAACGATGCTTTCTTT.

CDR3 protein: CASSLEDSYTEAFF. CDR3 nucleotide sequence: TGTGCCAGCAGCTTAGAGGACAGCTACACTGAAGCTTTCTTT. This rearrangement joins TRBV7-9 to TRBJ1-1; TRBD1 might be the D (6 bases). Per germline, CDR1 SEHNR and CDR2 FQNEAQ (reference sequence). Trimming stripped 1 base from V and 3 bases from J, with 9 bases between. This CDR3 region has 14 residues.

V usage is TRBV6-2 or TRBV6-3 and J usage is TRBJ1-1, with D perhaps TRBD1 (6 bases). CDR1 and CDR2 (germline): MNHEY, SVGEGT. Deletions cut 6 bases from V and 0 bases from J, with 11 bases between. CDR3 length: 14 residues. The chain's CDR3 is CASSQGNMNTEAFF. For the CDR3, the DNA is TGTGCCAGCAGCCAGGGGAATATGAACACTGAAGCTTTCTTT.

This chain joins TRBV19 and TRBJ1-2; D is uncertain. Per the germline V gene, CDR1 is LNHDA and CDR2 is SQIVND (reference sequence). The V gene lost 3 bases and the J gene lost 4 bases, with 15 bases spanning the gap. This CDR3 spans 15 amino acids. CDR3 region: CASSIPGQYPYGYTF. CDR3 nucleotide sequence: TGTGCCAGTAGTATCCCAGGCCAGTACCCCTATGGCTACACCTTC.

This clone was observed a single time. The V gene is TRBV29-1, the J gene TRBJ2-2; 8 bases line up with TRBD2. Trimming removed 0 bases from V and 4 bases from J; junction bases left unmatched: 10. Germline V lookup: CDR1 SQVTM, CDR2 ANQGSEA. The CDR3 is 17 residues long. This chain's CDR3 is CSVEDPSGGVGTGELFF. The CDR3 coding sequence is TGCAGCGTTGAAGATCCGTCGGGAGGGGTAGGCACCGGGGAGCTGTTTTTT.

The rearrangement joins TRBV9 to TRBJ2-7, with 7 bases identical to TRBD1. V shed 1 base, J shed 6 bases, and the junction held 7 bases outside the gene matches. The germline CDR1 and CDR2 sequences are SGDLS and YYNGEE. CDR3 length: 14 amino acids. DNA of the CDR3: TGTGCCAGCAGCGTAAGAGACAGGGTGAGCGAGCAGTACTTC. The encoded protein is CASSVRDRVSEQYF.

The chain carries TRBV3-1 (or the pseudogene TRBV3-2) and TRBJ1-1; 12 bases are shared with TRBD1. Germline V CDR1 and CDR2: LGHDT, YNNKEL (reference sequence). The V segment lost 3 bases and the J segment 8 bases; nucleotides outside the gene matches: 4. This CDR3 is 14 amino acids long. This CDR3 reads CASSHVGQGAEAFF. The CDR3 DNA reads TGTGCCAGCAGCCATGTGGGACAGGGGGCAGAAGCTTTCTTT.